One and the same sample provided the 29 T cell receptor beta chains below, sequenced in a study of Tregs in tolerant kidney transplant recipients. The protocol was immunoSEQ multiplex PCR, while the TCRdb copy is restricted to in-frame clones and leaves out a portion. The sample lists roughly 40,000 clones, roughly 96% occurring once. These receptors' targets are unknown. Specimen: Tregs from blood cultured with allogeneic cells. The receptor source for this set is a human donor in good health.

This clone came up once. The V and J genes are TRBV25-1 and TRBJ2-3; 7 bases align to TRBD1. V dropped 9 bases and J dropped 1; count of bases not matched to a gene: 7. Germline-derived CDR1 and CDR2 are MGHDK and SYGVNS. The CDR3 covers 14 residues. The CDR3 coding sequence is TGTGCCAGTAATAGACAGGGAGGCACAGATACGCAGTATTTT. It codes for CASNRQGGTDTQYF.

This chain uses TRBV29-1 with TRBJ2-2; D is possibly TRBD2 (5 bases). V was shortened by 2 bases and J by 6 bases, with 22 bases between the two germline ends. Germline V gives CDR1 SQVTM, CDR2 ANQGSEA. The CDR3 spans 17 residues. The CDR3 protein is CSVERWRFEKGPGELFF. The CDR3 nucleotides read TGCAGCGTTGAAAGATGGAGGTTTGAAAAAGGGCCCGGGGAGCTGTTTTTT.

The rearrangement joins TRBV2 to TRBJ2-7; TRBD2 aligns across 8 bases. This CDR3 contains 13 residues. V shed 7 bases and J 5 bases; nucleotides not matched to a gene: 7. Germline V CDR1 and CDR2: SNHLY, FYNNEI. CDR3 sequence: CASKRTSYHEQYF. The CDR3 DNA reads TGTGCCAGCAAGCGGACTAGCTACCACGAGCAGTACTTC.

The chain combines TRBV28 with TRBJ2-5, with a weak D call TRBD2 (5 bases). This CDR3 comprises 15 residues. The V gene lost 6 bases and the J gene lost 5 bases, with 19 bases spanning the gap. The germline gives CDR1 MDHEN, CDR2 SYDVKM. The CDR3 nucleotides read TGTGCCAGCAGGCGGCGGACCGTCCGGGGTGAGACCCAGTACTTC. Its protein is CASRRRTVRGETQYF. The full variable domain, its missing parts supplied by reference TRBV28 and TRBJ2-5, is DVKVTQSSRYLVKRTGEKVFLECVQDMDHENMFWYRQDPGLGLRLIYFSYDVKMKEKGDIPEGYSVSREKKERFSLILESASTNQTSMYLCASRRRTVRGETQYFGPGTRLLVL.

CDR3 bases: TGCGCCAGCAGCTTGGAGGGACACTCCTACAATGAGCAGTTCTTC. As protein: CASSLEGHSYNEQFF. This rearrangement joins TRBV5-1 to TRBJ2-1, with D possibly being TRBD1 (6 bases). Germline lookup yields CDR1 SGHRS and CDR2 YFSETQ. V was cut by 0 bases and J by 0 bases, with 7 bases left in between. The CDR3 has 15 residues.

The chain carries TRBV20-1 and TRBJ2-5; D is unresolved. CDR1 and CDR2 (germline): DFQATT, SNEGSKA (reference sequence). The CDR3 has 10 residues. V lost 5 bases to trimming and J lost 4 bases, with 5 bases between them. The chain's CDR3 is CSAAAETQYF. The CDR3 region has the DNA TGCAGTGCTGCGGCAGAGACCCAGTACTTC.

V is TRBV2 and J is TRBJ1-6; D uncertain. From germline, CDR1 is SNHLY and CDR2 FYNNEI. Trimming took off 7 bases at V and 10 bases at J, with 11 bases between the two ends. The CDR3 is 12 amino acids. The CDR3 sequence: CASNADRSPLHF. In nucleotides, the CDR3 is TGTGCCAGCAACGCGGATCGGTCACCCCTCCACTTT.

J is TRBJ2-6 and V is TRBV5-1; a weak D match, TRBD2 (5 bases). CDR1 and CDR2 from the germline V gene are SGHRS and YFSETQ. The CDR3 consists of 16 residues. V gave up 0 bases and J gave up 0 bases, with 7 bases separating them. The CDR3 region is CASSLAGNSGANVLTF. For the CDR3, the DNA is TGCGCCAGCAGCTTGGCGGGGAACTCTGGGGCCAACGTCCTGACTTTC.

CDR3 region: CASSKGGPAETDTQYF. Written as DNA, the CDR3 is TGTGCCAGCAGCAAAGGGGGACCCGCTGAGACAGATACGCAGTATTTT. The rearrangement links TRBV21-1 to TRBJ2-3. TRBV21-1 is classified as a pseudogene. The CDR3 spans 16 residues.

This chain links TRBV5-1 with TRBJ2-2; D unresolved. CDR3 size: 13 residues. Trimming left V 0 bases short and J 5 bases short, with 5 bases between. Germline CDR1 is SGHRS and CDR2 is YFSETQ. The CDR3 region is CASSLETTGELFF. In DNA, the CDR3 is TGCGCCAGCAGCTTGGAGACTACCGGGGAGCTGTTTTTT.

The V and J genes are TRBV27 and TRBJ1-5, with 7 bases identical to TRBD1. The CDR3 is made up of 15 amino acids. V lost 6 bases, J lost 2 bases, and 7 bases stayed unmatched. Looked up from germline, CDR1 is MNHEY and CDR2 is SMNVEV (reference sequence). The CDR3: CASSKRGQGNQPQHF. CDR3 in DNA: TGTGCCAGCAGCAAACGTGGACAGGGCAATCAGCCCCAGCATTTT.

This clone was seen once. The V call is TRBV25-1, the J call TRBJ2-7, with D perhaps TRBD1 or TRBD2 (7 bases each). This CDR3 is 14 amino acids long. V lost 6 bases and J lost 0, with 12 bases in between. Germline assignment: CDR1 MGHDK and CDR2 SYGVNS. The chain's CDR3 is CASSRGGLSYEQYF. As DNA, the CDR3 is TGTGCCAGCAGCAGGGGGGGTCTCTCCTACGAGCAGTACTTC.

This clone was seen just once. The chain combines TRBV14 with TRBJ2-7; D not certain. This CDR3 region has 13 residues. With 2 bases removed from V and 1 base from J, the gap between germline ends came to 6 bases. Germline V CDR1 and CDR2: SGHDN, FVKESK. The DNA of the CDR3 is TGTGCCAGCAGCCAATTTGAGTCCTACGAGCAGTACTTC. It encodes CASSQFESYEQYF.

This clone showed up just once. The chain carries TRBV7-2 and TRBJ1-5, with 7 positions matching TRBD1. Germline-derived CDR1 and CDR2 are SGHTA and FQGNSA. CDR3 length: 13 residues. The V and J ends lost 11 bases and 3 bases, in that order; junction bases with no gene match: 7. The CDR3 here is CALGTDLNQPQHF. Here the CDR3 DNA reads TGTGCCCTCGGGACAGACCTCAATCAGCCCCAGCATTTT.

The chain recombines TRBV5-6 with TRBJ1-2, with D maybe TRBD1 (6 bases). Germline V gives CDR1 SGHDT, CDR2 YYEEEE. Deletions cut 3 bases from V and 3 bases from J, with 21 bases between. The CDR3 covers 17 residues. This CDR3 is CASSSYRDTPWYYGYTF. The DNA for the CDR3 is TGTGCCAGCAGCTCGTACCGGGACACCCCTTGGTACTATGGCTACACCTTC.

This clone was seen just once. J is TRBJ2-3 and V is TRBV5-6; TRBD1 agrees at 9 bases. The CDR3 covers 15 residues. Trimming at V came to 2 bases and at J to 4 bases, leaving 5 bases not matched to a gene. The germline V gene encodes CDR1 SGHDT and CDR2 YYEEEE. CDR3 bases: TGTGCCAGCAGCTTTCCACAGGGGGCGGCAGATACGCAGTATTTT. Translating gives CASSFPQGAADTQYF.

On this clone itself: At one end the junction does not follow the germline gene, possibly because of a read error. V gene TRBV6-5 combines with J gene TRBJ1-1, with unresolved D. The length of the CDR3 is 13 residues. Germline CDR1 MNHEY, CDR2 SVGAGI. CDR3 protein: CASSAPTQREPFF. DNA of the CDR3: TGTGCCAGCAGTGCCCCGACCCAACGTGAACCTTTCTTT.

The V call is TRBV12-5, the J call TRBJ2-2, with 10 bases matching TRBD2. The V segment lost 4 bases and the J segment 3 bases; nucleotides outside the gene matches: 5. The CDR3 has 16 amino acids. The germline V gene has CDR1 LGHNT and CDR2 FRNRAP. The CDR3 spells CASGSISGGDTGELFF. DNA of the CDR3: TGTGCTAGTGGTTCTATCAGCGGGGGGGACACCGGGGAGCTGTTTTTT.

The chain joins TRBV6-6 to TRBJ1-4; D possibly corresponds to TRBD1 (6 bases). The germline V gene encodes CDR1 MNHNY and CDR2 SVGAGI (reference sequence). V was trimmed by 0 bases and J by 5 bases, leaving 13 bases between them. This CDR3 region has 16 residues. As DNA, the CDR3 is TGTGCCAGCAGTTACTCATTGAGGGGGGAAAATGAAAAACTGTTTTTT. This sequence encodes CASSYSLRGENEKLFF.

The chain is built from TRBV5-4 and TRBJ2-7; D is possibly TRBD1 or TRBD2 (7 bases each). With 4 bases removed from V and 6 bases from J, the gap between germline ends came to 26 bases. Germline CDR1 is SGHNT and CDR2 is YYREEE (reference sequence). The CDR3 consists of 17 residues. This CDR3 is CASSGSPSGGEFFEQYF. The CDR3 DNA follows: TGTGCCAGCAGCGGATCACCATCAGGGGGGGAGTTCTTCGAGCAGTACTTC.

The gene calls are TRBV7-9 and TRBJ2-7, with 7 bases lining up with TRBD2. The junction had 12 bases not matched to a gene; V was cut back by 1 base and J by 3 bases. CDR3 length equals 17 residues. Per germline, CDR1 SEHNR and CDR2 FQNEAQ (reference sequence). This CDR3 reads CASSLEGLAERDYEQYF. Here the CDR3 DNA reads TGTGCCAGCAGCTTAGAAGGGCTAGCGGAGCGGGACTACGAGCAGTACTTC.

The rearrangement uses TRBV19 and TRBJ1-1, with TRBD1 matching 7 bases. J gave up 0 bases and V 3 bases, and 10 bases lay outside the gene matches. The CDR3 extends over 17 amino acids. Germline V gene sequence: CDR1 LNHDA, CDR2 SQIVND (reference sequence). This chain's CDR3 is CASSISGGATMNTEAFF. The DNA for the CDR3 is TGTGCCAGTAGTATTTCAGGGGGGGCTACGATGAACACTGAAGCTTTCTTT.

The genes are TRBV19 and TRBJ2-7; 8 bases line up with TRBD1. J gave up 5 bases and V 4 bases, and 10 bases lay outside the gene matches. CDR1 is LNHDA, CDR2 SQIVND, per germline (reference sequence). CDR3 length equals 15 residues. The CDR3 DNA reads as TGTGCCAGTAGTACAGGTTGGACAGGGTTGAACGAGCAGTACTTC. It yields the protein CASSTGWTGLNEQYF.

The V call is TRBV10-2, the J call TRBJ1-1, with TRBD1 as a possible D gene (5 bases). This CDR3 comprises 12 residues. Trimming took off 10 bases at V and 0 bases at J, with 9 bases between the two ends. CDR1 WSHSY and CDR2 SAAADI come from the germline V gene. CDR3 protein: CATRDVNTEAFF. DNA of the CDR3: TGCGCCACTCGGGACGTGAACACTGAAGCTTTCTTT.

The chain uses TRBV6-1 and TRBJ2-1, with 7 bases lining up with TRBD2. There are 16 residues in the CDR3. CDR1 is MNHNS, CDR2 SASEGT, per germline. Germline trimming cut 2 bases from V and 4 bases from J; bases unmatched to any gene: 8. The CDR3, as DNA: TGTGCCAGCAGTGAATGGCAGGCTAGCGGATACAATGAGCAGTTCTTC. Its translation is CASSEWQASGYNEQFF.

This chain uses TRBV2 with TRBJ2-2, with a possible D match to TRBD1 (6 bases). Germline V gene lookup returns CDR1 SNHLY and CDR2 FYNNEI. V lost 6 bases, J lost 5 bases, and 16 bases lay in between. This CDR3 is 15 amino acids long. CDR3 bases: TGTGCCAGCAGAGGACAGATCCTCACAACCGGGGAGCTGTTTTTT. Protein product: CASRGQILTTGELFF.

This chain uses TRBV6-6 with TRBJ2-7, with 9 nucleotides matching TRBD1. Germline V CDR1 and CDR2: MNHNY, SVGAGI (reference sequence). The CDR3 has 14 amino acids. V trimming: 2 bases; J trimming: 4 bases; junction bases outside the gene matches: 3. The CDR3 spells CASSYEGQGYEQYF. The CDR3 region has the DNA TGTGCCAGCAGTTACGAGGGACAGGGTTACGAGCAGTACTTC.

The genes are TRBV14 and TRBJ2-7; the D gene is possibly TRBD2 (7 bases). This CDR3 is built from 14 residues. Trimming took off 7 bases at V and 3 bases at J, with 16 bases between the two ends. Germline V gene data show CDR1 as SGHDN and CDR2 as FVKESK. CDR3 region: CASTPGGQLYEQYF. The CDR3 DNA follows: TGTGCCAGCACCCCGGGAGGACAGCTCTACGAGCAGTACTTC.

The V gene is TRBV19, the J gene TRBJ1-5; 8 bases line up with TRBD1. The ends lost 5 bases at V and 7 bases at J; junction bases unmatched: 7. Per the germline V gene, CDR1 is LNHDA and CDR2 is SQIVND (reference sequence). This CDR3 is 14 amino acids long. As DNA, the CDR3 is TGTGCCAGTAGTTTAAGGACAGGGCAACAGCCCCAGCATTTT. Translating gives CASSLRTGQQPQHF.